This section outlines one TCR beta chain sequence together with its context. Its specificity is unknown. The study made its TRB cDNA libraries by 5' RACE, adding UMI labels. Reprocessing the 5' RACE reads, TCRdb reports a single entry for every CDR3 protein and omits DNA. The sample has 150,000 or so distinct CDR3 sequences. The CDR3 is 16 residues long. In germline, CDR1 is SGHAT, CDR2 FQNNGV. The data were taken from a study of CXCR3-negative and CXCR3-positive naive CD8 T cells. Study-wide findings and caveats: Both naive subsets showed comparably high diversity, and memory CD8+ cells showed much lower diversity. Higher TRB CDR3 hydrophobicity marked CXCR3-positive naive cells relative to CXCR3-negative naive cells. Naive cells, whether CXCR3-negative or CXCR3-positive, had similar TRBV-TRBJ usage, while memory cells differed.

Triplicate 300,000-cell sorts were made of each CD8+ T cell subset. The source of this sequence is a human donor in good health. Some clones in this sample may be carry-over from other donors' samples. J is TRBJ1-1 and V is TRBV11-2; TCRdb indicates TRBD1, and absent DNA this call remains unverified. Source material: naive CXCR3- CD8+ T cells from blood. The subset was: CD45RO-CCR7+CD27+CD95- naive CD8+ T cells lacking CXCR3 (TNR3-). This CDR3 reads CASSLNPGGANTEAFF.